This TCR beta chain stems from a study of cytomegalovirus exposure and HLA in healthy donors. Overall study findings and caveats: A list of roughly 160 TCR beta chains associated with cytomegalovirus was given. According to an earlier analysis, most TCR beta V segments yielded productive rearrangements about 90% or about 30% of the time.

Donors showed nominal health when sampled, although they likely had unrecorded immune exposures. 60 Vbeta and 13 Jbeta primers were used in PCR. TCRdb's table, derived via immunoSEQ multiplex PCR, lists solely in-frame clones and lacks some. The sample consists of around 190,000 clones, approximately 80% of them appearing once. With regard to this clone: Antigen unknown.

CDR3 length equals 14 residues. Germline V lookup: CDR1 SNHLY, CDR2 FYNNEI. The V call is TRBV2, the J call TRBJ2-5; D might be TRBD1 (7 bases). With the DNA end fitting TRBJ2-7 better, the J assignment may be wrong. Sequenced sample: PBMCs. This TCR was recovered from a man aged 40-49 years in good health and CMV-seropositive. In DNA, the CDR3 is TGTGCCAGCAGTGAGCGACAGGGACTCTACGAGCAGTACTTC. Amino acids: CASSERQGLYEQYF.